Here is one TCR beta chain with its context. Trimming removed 0 bases from V and 4 bases from J, with 10 bases in between. CDR1 SGHRS and CDR2 YFSETQ come from the germline V gene. This CDR3 is 14 amino acids long. The sample is drawn from a study of cytotoxic CD8 clonotypes in ibrutinib-treated CLL. Some clones are missing from TCRdb's copy, which holds only in-frame ones; the method was immunoSEQ multiplex PCR. The table shows about 17,000 clones, with about 81% occurring only once. The rearrangement uses TRBV5-1 and TRBJ1-1; no clear D. Sample: PBMCs, taken before ibrutinib treatment. This clonotype was obtained from a human donor with chronic lymphocytic leukemia. The CDR3 DNA sequence: TGCGCCAGCAGCTTGGTGGGGTGGTTCACTGAAGCTTTCTTT. This gives the protein CASSLVGWFTEAFF.